A selection of T cell receptor beta chains follows, all from one sample in a study of early T cells in non-severe SARS-CoV-2 infection. TCRdb called the 5' RACE reads again in MiXCR, with one record for every CDR3 protein. The sample contains 55,000 to 70,000 distinct CDR3 sequences, roughly 12% of which appear only once. Material for sequencing was whole blood. These receptors came from an adult who was a healthcare worker with PCR-confirmed SARS-CoV-2 infection or an uninfected control (not recorded which). Both conserved end residues are part of each CDR3. The order of the fields is D gene, V gene, J gene, clone size, CDR3 protein, CDR3 DNA. The D gene is left open where the match is weak. Part of the rows lack a size; the others show once, few, many or a class for expanded clones.

-	TRBV18	TRBJ1-5	-	CASSPDTNQPQHF	TGTGCCAGCTCCCCGGACACTAATCAGCCCCAGCATTTT
TRBD1	TRBV5-5	TRBJ1-1	-	CASSFITGVGTEAFF	TGTGCCAGCAGCTTTATTACAGGGGTGGGCACTGAAGCTTTCTTT
TRBD1	TRBV5-1	TRBJ2-1	few	CASSPGTGSASSYNEQFF	TGCGCCAGCAGTCCCGGGACAGGGAGCGCCAGCTCCTACAATGAGCAGTTCTTC
-	TRBV6-2/TRBV6-3	TRBJ2-1	many	CASSYGTQAEQFF	TGTGCCAGCAGTTACGGAACTCAGGCCGAGCAGTTCTTC
TRBD2	TRBV10-3	TRBJ2-3	few	CAISARPTSGASTDTQYF	TGTGCCATCAGCGCTCGACCTACTAGCGGCGCTAGCACAGATACGCAGTATTTT
-	TRBV7-6	TRBJ1-5	-	CVSSLGGDQPQHF	TGTGTCAGCAGCCTAGGGGGAGATCAGCCCCAGCATTTT
TRBD2	TRBV2	TRBJ2-1	many	CASSELMGLAGNEQFF	TGTGCCAGCAGTGAGTTAATGGGACTAGCGGGCAATGAGCAGTTCTTC
-	TRBV7-9	TRBJ1-5	-	CASSHDSTNQPQHF	TGTGCCAGCAGCCATGACAGCACCAATCAGCCCCAGCATTTT
TRBD2	TRBV5-1	TRBJ2-1	-	CASSFSSGVTYNEQFF	TGCGCCAGCAGCTTCTCTAGCGGGGTAACCTACAATGAGCAGTTCTTC
-	TRBV20-1	TRBJ2-1	-	CSASRVHASSHNEQFF	TGCAGTGCTAGTAGAGTCCACGCTAGCTCCCACAATGAGCAGTTCTTC
TRBD2	TRBV20-1	TRBJ2-5	-	CSAREPRGGSETQYF	TGCAGTGCTAGAGAACCCCGGGGGGGATCGGAGACCCAGTACTTC
-	TRBV5-1	TRBJ2-5	-	CASRQGPVGQETQYF	TGCGCCAGCAGACAGGGTCCAGTCGGACAGGAGACCCAGTACTTC
-	TRBV7-9	TRBJ1-4	-	CASSLGRGGEKLFF	TGTGCCAGCAGCTTAGGCAGGGGAGGTGAAAAACTGTTTTTT
TRBD1	TRBV5-1	TRBJ2-7	few	CASSLVRGLYEQYF	TGCGCCAGCAGCTTGGTAAGGGGGCTCTACGAGCAGTACTTC
-	TRBV28	TRBJ2-7	-	CASTLTSLSSYEQYF	TGTGCCAGCACCCTGACTAGTCTAAGCTCCTACGAGCAGTACTTC
TRBD2	TRBV7-9	TRBJ2-7	many	CASSFSGREDEQYF	TGTGCCAGCAGCTTTAGCGGGAGGGAGGACGAGCAGTACTTC
-	TRBV5-4	TRBJ2-6	many	CASSLPSRTANSGANVLTF	TGTGCCAGCAGCTTGCCTTCGAGGACAGCCAACTCTGGGGCCAACGTCCTGACTTTC
-	TRBV7-2	TRBJ2-3	few	CASSLWTASTDTQYF	TGTGCCAGCAGCTTATGGACAGCTAGCACAGATACGCAGTATTTT
-	TRBV10-1	TRBJ2-3	many	CASSPGDKFTDTQYF	TGCGCCAGCAGCCCCGGGGACAAATTCACAGATACGCAGTATTTT
TRBD1	TRBV6-6	TRBJ2-7	few	CASSYSGQGGEQYF	TGTGCCAGCAGTTACTCAGGACAGGGGGGGGAGCAGTACTTC
-	TRBV11-2	TRBJ2-1	few	CASSLSSGSSYNEQFF	TGTGCCAGCAGCTTATCGAGCGGTTCCTCCTACAATGAGCAGTTCTTC
TRBD2	TRBV6-6	TRBJ2-3	few	CASSYGGGYTDTQYF	TGTGCCAGCAGTTACGGGGGAGGGTACACAGATACGCAGTATTTT
-	TRBV6-2/TRBV6-3	TRBJ2-7	few	CASSYSTEQYF	TGTGCCAGCAGTTACTCGACCGAGCAGTACTTC
TRBD2	TRBV7-2	TRBJ2-1	-	CASRPTSGASYNEQFF	TGTGCCAGCAGGCCTACTAGCGGGGCCTCCTACAATGAGCAGTTCTTC
-	TRBV5-1	TRBJ2-2	-	CASSLDRVFPGELFF	TGCGCCAGCAGCTTGGACAGGGTATTTCCCGGGGAGCTGTTTTTT
TRBD1	TRBV20-1	TRBJ2-7	-	CSARGDRQLFGYEQYF	TGCAGTGCTAGAGGGGACAGGCAGCTCTTTGGCTACGAGCAGTACTTC
-	TRBV28	TRBJ1-3	-	CASSSLRGSSGNTIYF	TGTGCCAGCAGTTCCCTCCGCGGCTCCTCTGGAAACACCATATATTTT
-	TRBV11-2	TRBJ1-5	-	CASSPVAGAQPQHF	TGTGCCAGCAGCCCAGTGGCAGGGGCTCAGCCCCAGCATTTT
-	TRBV9	TRBJ2-7	many	CASSVGVKYEQYF	TGTGCCAGCAGCGTAGGGGTAAAGTACGAGCAGTACTTC
-	TRBV9	TRBJ1-2	few	CASSVGTGYLGGYTF	TGTGCCAGCAGCGTAGGCACAGGGTATTTGGGAGGCTACACCTTC
TRBD2	TRBV6-2/TRBV6-3	TRBJ2-2	many	CASSYSAAGVNTGELFF	TGTGCCAGCAGTTACAGCGCGGCGGGGGTGAACACCGGGGAGCTGTTTTTT
-	TRBV28	TRBJ1-3	-	CASSAELSGNTIYF	TGTGCCAGCAGTGCCGAACTCTCTGGAAACACCATATATTTT
-	TRBV4-3	TRBJ2-2	few	CASSQGGSDTGELFF	TGCGCCAGCAGCCAAGGGGGCAGTGACACCGGGGAGCTGTTTTTT
-	TRBV5-1	TRBJ2-7	-	CASSRTEPNEQYF	TGCGCCAGCAGCCGGACAGAACCCAACGAGCAGTACTTC
-	TRBV4-3	TRBJ1-4	-	CASSQDYRGAHEKLFF	TGCGCCAGCAGCCAAGATTACCGGGGGGCGCATGAAAAACTGTTTTTT
-	TRBV30	TRBJ2-5	-	CAWMRTGLQETQYF	TGTGCCTGGATGAGGACCGGTCTTCAAGAGACCCAGTACTTC
-	TRBV14	TRBJ2-3	few	CASSSMDTQYF	TGTGCCAGCAGCTCAATGGATACGCAGTATTTT
-	TRBV29-1	TRBJ1-5	-	CSVEVQPNQPQHF	TGCAGCGTTGAGGTACAGCCCAATCAGCCCCAGCATTTT
TRBD1	TRBV12-3/TRBV12-4	TRBJ1-1	few	CASSFGSLRGTEAFF	TGTGCCAGCAGTTTCGGCTCGCTCAGGGGGACTGAAGCTTTCTTT
TRBD1	TRBV19	TRBJ2-6	many	CASSTRQGENNVLTF	TGTGCCAGTAGTACCCGACAGGGAGAGAATAACGTCCTGACTTTC
-	TRBV20-1	TRBJ1-1	-	CSARVDTNTEAFF	TGCAGTGCTAGAGTTGACACGAACACTGAAGCTTTCTTT
TRBD2	TRBV7-2	TRBJ2-3	many	CASSLENPTSGGATDTQYF	TGTGCCAGCAGCTTAGAAAACCCGACTAGCGGGGGGGCGACAGATACGCAGTATTTT
TRBD1	TRBV29-1	TRBJ2-3	-	CSVGTGGTDTQYF	TGCAGCGTGGGGACAGGGGGCACAGATACGCAGTATTTT
-	TRBV30	TRBJ1-6	few	CAWSAGPLGSPLHF	TGTGCCTGGAGTGCCGGGCCGCTAGGTTCACCCCTCCACTTT
-	TRBV28	TRBJ1-5	many	CASSPSRQNQHF	TGTGCCAGCAGTCCAAGCAGGCAGAACCAGCATTTT
-	TRBV29-1	TRBJ2-6	few	CSAEIGSGANVLTF	TGCAGCGCCGAAATAGGTTCTGGGGCCAACGTCCTGACTTTC
TRBD1	TRBV4-2	TRBJ2-1	few	CASSQPQGANEQFF	TGTGCCAGCAGCCAACCTCAGGGGGCTAATGAGCAGTTCTTC
TRBD1	TRBV5-1	TRBJ2-7	-	CASSLSSGTGVYEQYF	TGCGCCAGCAGCTTGTCAAGTGGGACAGGCGTCTACGAGCAGTACTTC
TRBD2	TRBV11-3	TRBJ2-2	many	CASSSAGLAGGGELFF	TGTGCCAGCAGCTCCGCCGGACTAGCTGGGGGCGGGGAGCTGTTTTTT
-	TRBV12-3/TRBV12-4	TRBJ2-1	many	CASSFPQGGNEQFF	TGTGCCAGCAGTTTTCCCCAGGGCGGGAATGAGCAGTTCTTC
TRBD2	TRBV20-1	TRBJ2-1	few	CSAKKRGSSYNEQFF	TGCAGTGCTAAGAAGCGGGGGAGCTCCTACAATGAGCAGTTCTTC
-	TRBV5-8	TRBJ2-1	-	CASSLDGASYNEQFF	TGTGCCAGCAGCTTGGATGGCGCTTCCTACAATGAGCAGTTCTTC
TRBD1	TRBV4-1	TRBJ2-7	-	CASSWDRLYEQYF	TGCGCCAGCAGCTGGGACAGGCTCTACGAGCAGTACTTC
-	TRBV2	TRBJ1-6	few	CASSDLGTPLHF	TGTGCCAGCAGTGACTTGGGGACACCCCTCCACTTT
-	TRBV7-2	TRBJ2-5	few	CASSYIDRETQYF	TGTGCCAGCAGTTATATAGACAGGGAGACCCAGTACTTC
-	TRBV20-1	TRBJ2-2	-	CSARAGVGVGELFF	TGCAGTGCTAGAGCGGGAGTAGGGGTCGGGGAGCTGTTTTTT
-	TRBV20-1	TRBJ2-5	-	CSARDAGTQETQYF	TGCAGTGCTAGAGATGCCGGGACCCAAGAGACCCAGTACTTC
TRBD1	TRBV7-2	TRBJ2-7	-	CASSLAGTGNYEQYF	TGTGCCAGCAGCTTAGCCGGGACAGGGAATTACGAGCAGTACTTC
TRBD1	TRBV6-2/TRBV6-3	TRBJ1-1	few	CASRGTGRMNTEAFF	TGTGCCAGCAGGGGGACAGGGAGAATGAACACTGAAGCTTTCTTT
-	TRBV7-9	TRBJ2-5	many	CASRLTKGSETQYF	TGTGCCAGCAGGTTAACTAAGGGTTCGGAGACCCAGTACTTC